This record covers a single T cell receptor beta chain. Looked up from germline, CDR1 is SGHNT and CDR2 is YENEEA. V lost 3 bases and J lost 2, with 4 bases in between. The CDR3 is made up of 12 amino acids. This specimen belongs to a study of control samples from healthy donors and cancer patients. TCRdb's table, derived via immunoSEQ multiplex PCR, lists solely in-frame clones and lacks some. The table has 40,000 to 55,000 clones, roughly 87% seen once. Source material: PBMCs. This rearrangement joins TRBV11-3 to TRBJ1-2, with D uncertain. This TCR was recovered from a man in his forties with colorectal cancer. Here the CDR3 DNA reads TGTGCCAGCAGCTTTGAGAACTATGGCTACACCTTC. Protein product: CASSFENYGYTF.